This entry lists 24 T cell receptor beta chains sequenced from one sample in a study of shared clonotypes between healthy human individuals. Generated by immunoSEQ multiplex PCR, the TCRdb table keeps only in-frame clones and is missing some. The sample carries millions of clones, roughly 96% recorded once. The specimen was naive CD4+ T cells sorted from blood. Subset meaning: CD45RA+ positively selected. Receptors were obtained from a man younger than 35 in good health.

This chain uses TRBV5-1 with TRBJ2-2; D perhaps matches TRBD2 (6 bases). The V gene lost 5 bases and the J gene lost 0 bases, with 17 bases spanning the gap. In germline, CDR1 is SGHRS, CDR2 YFSETQ. The CDR3 extends over 17 amino acids. The CDR3, as DNA: TGCGCCAGCAGGATTAATTATCGGGGGACGAACACCGGGGAGCTGTTTTTT. It is translated as CASRINYRGTNTGELFF. The whole variable domain, filled in from reference TRBV5-1 and TRBJ2-2, reads KAGVTQTPRYLIKTRGQQVTLSCSPISGHRSVSWYQQTPGQGLQFLFEYFSETQRNKGNFPGRFSGRQFSNSRSEMNVSTLELGDSALYLCASRINYRGTNTGELFFGEGSRLTVL.

The rearrangement links TRBV5-1 to TRBJ1-6; tentative D call: TRBD1 (6 bases). The CDR3 has 16 amino acids. Germline lookup yields CDR1 SGHRS and CDR2 YFSETQ. V lost 2 bases, J lost 7 bases, and 16 bases lay in between. This chain's CDR3 is CASSLSPPGANSPLHF. CDR3 in DNA: TGCGCCAGCAGCTTAAGCCCCCCAGGGGCGAATTCACCCCTCCACTTT.

This clone was seen only once. The chain has TRBV19 and TRBJ2-3; TRBD2 matches at 13 bases. This CDR3 is built from 14 residues. Germline values: CDR1 LNHDA, CDR2 SQIVND (reference sequence). V lost 7 bases and J lost 10; bases outside the gene matches: 8. This CDR3 is CASTPGTSGTPQYF. DNA for the CDR3: TGTGCCAGTACACCCGGGACTAGCGGGACCCCGCAGTATTTT.

This chain links TRBV19 with TRBJ2-4; TRBD1 agrees at 7 bases. The CDR3 spans 16 residues. Germline V CDR1 and CDR2: LNHDA, SQIVND (reference sequence). V gave up 6 bases and J gave up 0 bases; unmatched junction bases: 8. The chain's CDR3 is CASRATGVVAKNIQYF. The DNA for the CDR3 is TGTGCCAGTAGGGCCACAGGGGTCGTAGCCAAAAACATTCAGTACTTC.

J is TRBJ1-6 and V is TRBV27; D gene unclear. Germline V gene lookup returns CDR1 MNHEY and CDR2 SMNVEV (reference sequence). The CDR3 consists of 14 residues. Trimming took off 1 base at V and 4 bases at J, with 5 bases between the two ends. CDR3: CASSLWTYNSPLHF. The CDR3 DNA reads TGTGCCAGCAGTTTATGGACTTATAATTCACCCCTCCACTTT.

As for this clone: This sample includes further DNA sequences coding for the same CDR3. The chain has TRBV10-3 and TRBJ2-3; D not resolved. Between the trimmed V and J ends, which lost 0 bases and 0 bases, there was a span of 4 bases. Germline V lookup: CDR1 ENHRY, CDR2 SYGVKD. The CDR3 covers 14 residues. CDR3 sequence: CAISESGSTDTQYF. Written as DNA, the CDR3 is TGTGCCATCAGTGAGTCGGGCAGCACAGATACGCAGTATTTT.

V usage is TRBV29-1 and J usage is TRBJ1-1; TRBD1 is a possible D gene (5 bases). Trimming pared 4 bases from V and 1 base from J, leaving 13 bases between. This CDR3 comprises 14 residues. Germline CDR1 and CDR2: SQVTM and ANQGSEA. In DNA form, the CDR3 reads TGCAGCGTTGTAGACGGGGGACGGAACACTGAAGCTTTCTTT. Protein sequence: CSVVDGGRNTEAFF.

V gene TRBV7-2 combines with J gene TRBJ2-2, with D possibly TRBD2 on 5 matching bases. From germline, CDR1 is SGHTA and CDR2 FQGNSA. With 2 bases removed from V and 6 bases from J, the gap between germline ends came to 10 bases. The CDR3 covers 14 residues. The CDR3 region is CASSLMRVPGELFF. In DNA, the CDR3 is TGTGCCAGCAGCTTAATGAGGGTCCCCGGGGAGCTGTTTTTT.

The chain links TRBV14 to TRBJ1-3; D not certain. The CDR3 is made up of 14 amino acids. The V end lost 1 base, the J end lost 6 bases, and 10 bases lay between the germline ends. Germline values: CDR1 SGHDN, CDR2 FVKESK. CDR3 protein: CASSQGVLENTIYF. CDR3 nucleotide sequence: TGTGCCAGCAGCCAAGGTGTGTTGGAAAACACCATATATTTT. Combining the CDR3 with reference TRBV14 and TRBJ1-3 gives the whole variable domain EAGVTQFPSHSVIEKGQTVTLRCDPISGHDNLYWYRRVMGKEIKFLLHFVKESKQDESGMPNNRFLAERTGGTYSTLKVQPAELEDSGVYFCASSQGVLENTIYFGEGSWLTVV.

Remarks on this clone: The same CDR3 can be traced to other DNA sequences in this sample. V and J are TRBV20-1 and TRBJ2-5; D uncertain. The CDR3 is made up of 11 amino acids. V dropped 3 bases and J dropped 7 bases, with 9 bases sitting between them. Germline CDR1 reads DFQATT; CDR2 reads SNEGSKA (reference sequence). The CDR3, as DNA: TGCAGTGCTAGGGGCTTGGGGACCCAGTACTTC. The encoded protein is CSARGLGTQYF.

The rearrangement uses TRBV5-4 and TRBJ1-1; D call uncertain. The ends were cut back, 4 bases at V and 1 base at J, with 8 bases in the middle. This CDR3 contains 13 residues. Germline CDR1 and CDR2: SGHNT and YYREEE (reference sequence). CDR3 region: CASSREWNTEAFF. The CDR3 coding sequence is TGTGCCAGCAGCCGGGAGTGGAACACTGAAGCTTTCTTT. Complete variable domain (other parts from reference TRBV5-4 and TRBJ1-1): ETGVTQSPTHLIKTRGQQVTLRCSSQSGHNTVSWYQQALGQGPQFIFQYYREEENGRGNFPPRFSGLQFPNYSSELNVNALELDDSALYLCASSREWNTEAFFGQGTRLTVV.

The CDR3 nucleotides are TGTGCCAGCTCAGCCAACAGGGGCCAGGGTGAAAAACTGTTTTTT. It encodes CASSANRGQGEKLFF. The J gene is TRBJ1-4, the V gene TRBV18, with TRBD1 matching over 7 bases. The germline CDR1 and CDR2 sequences are KGHSH and LQKENI. The CDR3 extends over 15 amino acids. With 5 bases clipped from V and 7 bases from J, the junction kept 10 bases outside the gene matches.

The sample holds one count of this clone. The chain uses TRBV5-4 and TRBJ2-7, with D possibly matching TRBD2 (5 bases). Trimming pared 0 bases from V and 0 bases from J, leaving 13 bases between. The CDR3 runs to 16 residues. CDR1 and CDR2 from the germline V gene are SGHNT and YYREEE (reference sequence). In DNA form, the CDR3 reads TGTGCCAGCAGCTTGGCAAGCGGATCAATCTCCTACGAGCAGTACTTC. Translating gives CASSLASGSISYEQYF.

This sequence joins TRBV19 and TRBJ1-1; TRBD1 agrees at 10 bases. The germline CDR1 and CDR2 sequences are LNHDA and SQIVND (reference sequence). V lost 7 bases and J lost 5; bases outside the gene matches: 13. CDR3 length equals 16 residues. CDR3 nucleotide sequence: TGTGCCAGTACCAACCTTTTTGGACAGGGGGTAACTGAAGCTTTCTTT. Its translation is CASTNLFGQGVTEAFF.

As concerns this clone: Other nucleotide sequences in the sample specify the same CDR3. V gene TRBV2 combines with J gene TRBJ2-7; D unresolved. The V gene's germline CDR1 is SNHLY and CDR2 FYNNEI. The length of the CDR3 is 12 residues. The ends were cut back, 4 bases at V and 4 bases at J, with 8 bases in the middle. The CDR3 nucleotides are TGTGCCAGCAGTGGGACCTCTTACGAGCAGTACTTC. Its protein product is CASSGTSYEQYF.

The rearrangement joins TRBV5-1 to TRBJ2-7; D gene uncertain. The CDR3 has 18 amino acids. With 1 base removed from V and 2 bases from J, the gap between germline ends came to 22 bases. Germline-derived CDR1 and CDR2 are SGHRS and YFSETQ. This CDR3 is CASSLRQASSLGTYEQYF. The CDR3 coding sequence is TGCGCCAGCAGCTTGAGGCAGGCGTCATCGTTAGGTACCTACGAGCAGTACTTC.

The chain combines TRBV7-9 with TRBJ1-2, with a tentative D call TRBD1 (5 bases). This CDR3 spans 14 amino acids. Germline V lookup: CDR1 SEHNR, CDR2 FQNEAQ (reference sequence). V was pared by 3 bases and J by 4 bases, with 12 bases between. CDR3 nucleotides: TGTGCCAGCAGCTTTAGACAGAATACCTATGGCTACACCTTC. Translating it yields CASSFRQNTYGYTF.

The J gene is TRBJ2-7, the V gene TRBV10-2; D is ambiguous. The CDR3 is 11 residues long. With 4 bases removed from V and 5 bases from J, the gap between germline ends came to 6 bases. Germline assignment: CDR1 WSHSY and CDR2 SAAADI. In nucleotides, the CDR3 is TGCGCCAGCAGTGGCCTCAACGAGCAGTACTTC. Encoded protein: CASSGLNEQYF.

The chain links TRBV29-1 to TRBJ2-5, with a tentative D call TRBD2 (7 bases). The V gene's germline CDR1 is SQVTM and CDR2 ANQGSEA. CDR3 length: 11 amino acids. V lost 7 bases and J lost 5, with 11 bases in between. The CDR3 bases are TGCAGCGGAGGGGGGGCTGAGACCCAGTACTTC. This gives the protein CSGGGAETQYF.

The chain carries TRBV20-1 and TRBJ1-5, with D perhaps TRBD1 (5 bases). Trimming took off 6 bases at V and 11 bases at J, with 14 bases between the two ends. Germline V gene sequence: CDR1 DFQATT, CDR2 SNEGSKA (reference sequence). There are 11 residues in the CDR3. The CDR3 coding sequence is TGCAGTGCGCCGGGCGGGGGTACCCAGCATTTT. This sequence encodes CSAPGGGTQHF.

In regard to this clone: Other DNA sequences in this specimen translate into the identical CDR3. V is TRBV30 and J is TRBJ2-1; D ambiguous. This CDR3 has 12 residues. The V gene lost 2 bases and the J gene lost 6 bases, with 8 bases spanning the gap. The germline CDR1 and CDR2 sequences are GTSNPN and SVGIG (reference sequence). CDR3 region: CAWSPGGNEQFF. The CDR3 DNA is TGTGCCTGGAGTCCGGGTGGCAATGAGCAGTTCTTC.

The genes are TRBV6-5 and TRBJ1-5; no clear D gene. Trimming stripped 4 bases from V and 7 bases from J, with 11 bases between. The CDR3 runs to 13 residues. The germline V gene has CDR1 MNHEY and CDR2 SVGAGI. The CDR3 is CASSLYMDQPQHF. CDR3 bases: TGTGCCAGCAGTTTGTACATGGACCAGCCCCAGCATTTT.

This chain uses TRBV7-9 with TRBJ1-2, with a tentative D call TRBD1 (6 bases). The germline V gene encodes CDR1 SEHNR and CDR2 FQNEAQ (reference sequence). The length of the CDR3 is 13 residues. V lost 4 bases and J lost 7, with 13 bases in between. The CDR3: CASSSTGWSGYTF. The DNA of the CDR3 is TGTGCCAGCAGCTCTACAGGGTGGAGTGGCTACACCTTC.

The gene calls are TRBV5-4 and TRBJ1-2, with D possibly TRBD1 on 6 matching bases. Trimming stripped 2 bases from V and 2 bases from J, with 19 bases between. This CDR3 spans 17 amino acids. Germline CDR1 and CDR2: SGHNT and YYREEE (reference sequence). The CDR3 DNA reads TGTGCCAGCAGCTTAGGCGGGGGCTCTAATGTCAACTATGGCTACACCTTC. Its translation: CASSLGGGSNVNYGYTF.